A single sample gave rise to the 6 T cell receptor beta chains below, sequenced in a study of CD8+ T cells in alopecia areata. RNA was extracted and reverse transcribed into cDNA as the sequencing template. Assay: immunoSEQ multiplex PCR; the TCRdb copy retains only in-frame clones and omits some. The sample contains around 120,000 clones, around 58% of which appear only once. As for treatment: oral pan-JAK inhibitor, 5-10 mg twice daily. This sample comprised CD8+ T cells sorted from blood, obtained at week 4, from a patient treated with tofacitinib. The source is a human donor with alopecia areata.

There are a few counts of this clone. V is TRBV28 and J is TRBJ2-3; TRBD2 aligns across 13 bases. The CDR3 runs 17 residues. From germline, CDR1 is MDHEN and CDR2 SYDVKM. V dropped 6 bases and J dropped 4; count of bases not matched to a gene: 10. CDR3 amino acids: CASSSAGLAGVSDTQYF. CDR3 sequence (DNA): TGTGCCAGCAGCTCGGCAGGACTAGCGGGGGTCTCAGATACGCAGTATTTT.

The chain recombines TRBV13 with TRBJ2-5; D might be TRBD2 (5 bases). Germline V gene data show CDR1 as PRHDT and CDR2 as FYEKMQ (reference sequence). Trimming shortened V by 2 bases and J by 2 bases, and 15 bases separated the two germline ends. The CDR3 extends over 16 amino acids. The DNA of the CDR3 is TGTGCCAGCAGCTTAAGCGAGGGCGGTCTTCAAGAGACCCAGTACTTC. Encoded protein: CASSLSEGGLQETQYF.

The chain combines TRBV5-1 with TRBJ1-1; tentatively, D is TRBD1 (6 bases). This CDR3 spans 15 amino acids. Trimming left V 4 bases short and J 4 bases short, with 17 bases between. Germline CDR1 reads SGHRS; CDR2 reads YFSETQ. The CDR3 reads CASSPYTGLGTEAFF. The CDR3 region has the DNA TGCGCCAGCAGCCCTTATACAGGGTTGGGCACTGAAGCTTTCTTT.

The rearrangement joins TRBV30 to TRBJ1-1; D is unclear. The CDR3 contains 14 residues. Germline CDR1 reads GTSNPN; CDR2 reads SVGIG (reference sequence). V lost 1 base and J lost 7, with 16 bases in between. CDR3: CAWSDPGRTDEAFF. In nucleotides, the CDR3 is TGTGCCTGGAGTGATCCCGGACGAACAGATGAAGCTTTCTTT.

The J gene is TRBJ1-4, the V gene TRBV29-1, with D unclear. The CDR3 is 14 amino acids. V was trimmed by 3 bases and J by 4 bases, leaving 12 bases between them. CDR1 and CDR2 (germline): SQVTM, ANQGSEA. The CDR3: CSVDFRGGNEKLFF. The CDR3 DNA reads TGCAGCGTTGATTTTCGGGGTGGTAATGAAAAACTGTTTTTT.

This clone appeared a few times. Here the CDR3 reads CSVSPGDLPLGEAFF. In DNA form, the CDR3 reads TGCAGCGTTTCCCCGGGGGACCTACCCCTGGGGGAAGCTTTCTTT. The chain couples TRBV29-1 to TRBJ1-1; maybe TRBD1 (5 bases). V shed 5 bases and J shed 8 bases, with 24 bases lying between them. The CDR3 extends over 15 amino acids. Germline CDR1 reads SQVTM; CDR2 reads ANQGSEA. The full variable domain, its missing parts supplied by reference TRBV29-1 and TRBJ1-1, is SAVISQKPSRDICQRGTSLTIQCQVDSQVTMMFWYRQQPGQSLTLIATANQGSEATYESGFVIDKFPISRPNLTFSTLTVSNMSPEDSSIYLCSVSPGDLPLGEAFFGQGTRLTVV.